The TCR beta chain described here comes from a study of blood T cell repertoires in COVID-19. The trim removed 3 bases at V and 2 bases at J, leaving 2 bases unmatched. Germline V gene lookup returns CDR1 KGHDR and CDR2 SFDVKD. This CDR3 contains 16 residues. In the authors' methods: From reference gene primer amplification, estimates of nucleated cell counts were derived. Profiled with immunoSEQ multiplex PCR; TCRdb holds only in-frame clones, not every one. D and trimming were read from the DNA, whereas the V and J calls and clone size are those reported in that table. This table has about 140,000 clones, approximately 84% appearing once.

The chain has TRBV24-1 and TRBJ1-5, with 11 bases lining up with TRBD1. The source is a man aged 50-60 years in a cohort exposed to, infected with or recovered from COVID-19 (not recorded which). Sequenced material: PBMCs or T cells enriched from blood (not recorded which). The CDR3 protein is CATSDPGQGGNQPQHF. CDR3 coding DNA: TGTGCCACCAGTGATCCGGGACAGGGGGGCAATCAGCCCCAGCATTTT.